Listed below are T cell receptor beta chains from one sample, sequenced in a study of T cell changes during pregnancy in multiple sclerosis. Profiling relied on immunoSEQ multiplex PCR, and the TCRdb table lists in-frame clones only, not all of them. This sample has 15,000 or so clones; approximately 86% occur once, and the top ten carry approximately 18%. The input for sequencing was CD8+ T cells from peripheral blood mononuclear cells, taken in the first trimester of pregnancy. The receptors stem from a female donor with multiple sclerosis, enrolled in a pregnancy study. CDR3s include the opening cysteine and the closing phenylalanine or tryptophan. Each record gives: J gene, D gene, V gene, clone size, CDR3 DNA, CDR3 protein. The D gene is left open where the match is weak. Part of the rows lack a size; the others show once, few, many or a class for expanded clones.

J: TRBJ1-6; D: -; V: TRBV5-6; size: -; DNA: TGTGCCAGCAGCTTCGGCGGCAATTCACCCCTCCACTTT; CDR3: CASSFGGNSPLHF
J: TRBJ2-2; D: -; V: TRBV6-5; size: -; DNA: TGTGCCAGCAGTTATCAAGACGGGACCGGGGAGCTGTTTTTT; CDR3: CASSYQDGTGELFF
J: TRBJ2-3; D: TRBD2; V: TRBV2; size: -; DNA: TGTGCCAGCAGTTCACTAGCGCTTAGCACAGATACGCAGTATTTT; CDR3: CASSSLALSTDTQYF
J: TRBJ2-1; D: TRBD2; V: TRBV19; size: -; DNA: TGTGCCAGTAGGACTAGCGGGCGAACCTACAATGAGCAGTTCTTC; CDR3: CASRTSGRTYNEQFF
J: TRBJ2-2; D: TRBD1; V: TRBV5-6; size: -; DNA: TGTGCCAGCAGCCTAGGGACAGTTTCCGGAACCGGGGAGCTGTTTTTT; CDR3: CASSLGTVSGTGELFF
J: TRBJ2-1; D: TRBD2; V: TRBV5-1; size: once; DNA: TGCGCCAGCAGCTTGGCAGCGGGAGGGGGCAATGAGCAGTTCTTC; CDR3: CASSLAAGGGNEQFF
J: TRBJ2-4; D: -; V: TRBV27; size: -; DNA: TGTGCCAGCAGTCCCGCCACGGGGATCGCACTAGCCAAAAACATTCAGTACTTC; CDR3: CASSPATGIALAKNIQYF
J: TRBJ2-3; D: TRBD2; V: TRBV6-1; size: -; DNA: TGTGCCAGCAGTGAACTAGCGGGGGGCCCAGATACGCAGTATTTT; CDR3: CASSELAGGPDTQYF
J: TRBJ1-4; D: -; V: TRBV19; size: -; DNA: TGTGCCAGTAGTATGGGGCCTAATGAAAAACTGTTTTTT; CDR3: CASSMGPNEKLFF
J: TRBJ2-7; D: TRBD2; V: TRBV5-1; size: -; DNA: TGCGCCAGCAGCGCCGGACTAGCGACCGAGCAGTACTTC; CDR3: CASSAGLATEQYF
J: TRBJ2-7; D: TRBD2; V: TRBV4-2; size: -; DNA: TGTGCCAGCAGCCCTAGCGGGGGGGCCTCCGAGCAGTACTTC; CDR3: CASSPSGGASEQYF